The entry that follows covers one TCR beta chain sequence. This clone has just a few counts. Its antigen is unknown. No much larger clonotype is one base removed from it; base qualities were not supplied. The Qiagen DNeasy kit was used to extract genomic DNA both from unsorted PBMCs and from the negatively selected CD4+ and CD8+ fractions. Using primers that anneal to V and J segments, immunoSEQ multiplex PCR amplified the TCR beta CDR3 regions. A synthetic immune receptor repertoire was used to minimize amplification bias, and any remaining bias was removed computationally after sequencing. In the source study's methods: Custom Python scripts were used to quantify repertoire diversity as the Shannon entropy index. Unsorted, CD4+ and CD8+ repertoires were analyzed separately, except for combined analyses in which CD4+ and CD8+ sequences were merged in silico. The immuneACCESS repertoire file appears here via TCRdb, limited to in-frame rearrangements. These files lack a portion of the clones; in checked studies, under half of the deficit traces to unresolved V genes, and the cause of the others is not known. V and J calls and clone size are given by that table; D and trimming were obtained from the DNA. A total of 29,000 or so clones appear in this sample, about 90% of them only once. About 0.33% of the sample is held by the ten biggest clonotypes.

CDR1 and CDR2, looked up from the germline V gene (reference sequence), are GTSNPN and SVGIG. The CDR3 covers 13 residues, taking in both the cysteine and the phenylalanine. Only the CDR3 DNA stays, 39 bases, in frame from base 1. V is reduced by 0 bases and J by 1 base, leaving a spacing of 6 bases between them. Interpreted using the paper, the time point label stands for: newly diagnosed, previously untreated cHL patient sample. CD4+ T cells were purified from thawed PBMCs by magnetic negative selection with a Miltenyi CD4+ T cell isolation kit. To serve as a comparison group for the relapsed/refractory trial patients, PBMCs were sequenced from patients with newly diagnosed, previously untreated classical Hodgkin lymphoma. Peripheral blood was collected in 8 mL Vacutainer Cell Preparation Tubes, from which PBMCs were isolated by centrifugation and then cryopreserved. Purified CD4+ and CD8+ fractions were generated only in cases for which an additional PBMC sample was available. Magnetically labelled cells were depleted on LS columns in a quadroMACS separator, and the flow-through was collected as the purified fraction.

This record belongs to a study of PD-1 blockade in classical Hodgkin lymphoma (dated by TCRdb to the early 2020s). Regarding the research as a whole: To define a peripheral blood immune signature of response to PD-1 blockade in classical Hodgkin lymphoma, the study combined TCR beta sequencing with CyTOF.

The investigation overall reported the following: Newly diagnosed patients were reported to have lower baseline TCR diversity than healthy donors, and relapsed/refractory patients were reported to have lower baseline TCR diversity still. The study covered only a single clinical trial cohort, and the causes of the repertoire differences, possibly disease activity or prior therapy, were still not defined.

The chain employs TRBV30 and TRBJ1-1; the D gene is not confidently resolved. The source is a human donor with classical Hodgkin lymphoma. The sequenced sample consisted of CD4+ T cells from blood. The CDR3 region has the sequence CAWSVTANTEAFF. The DNA is TGTGCCTGGAGTGTAACAGCGAACACTGAAGCTTTCTTT.